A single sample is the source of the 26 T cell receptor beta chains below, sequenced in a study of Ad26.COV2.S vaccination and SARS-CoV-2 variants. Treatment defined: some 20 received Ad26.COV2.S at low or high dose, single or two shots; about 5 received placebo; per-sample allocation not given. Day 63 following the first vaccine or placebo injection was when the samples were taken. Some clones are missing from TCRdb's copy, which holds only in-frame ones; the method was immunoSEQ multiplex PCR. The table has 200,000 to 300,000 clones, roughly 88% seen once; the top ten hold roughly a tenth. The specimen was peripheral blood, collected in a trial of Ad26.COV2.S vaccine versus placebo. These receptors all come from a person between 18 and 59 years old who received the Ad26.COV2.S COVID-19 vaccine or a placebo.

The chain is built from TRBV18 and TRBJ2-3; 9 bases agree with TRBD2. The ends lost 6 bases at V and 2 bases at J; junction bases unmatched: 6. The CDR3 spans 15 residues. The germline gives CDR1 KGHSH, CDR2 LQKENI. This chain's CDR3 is CASSLGLANTDTQYF. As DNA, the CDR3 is TGTGCCAGCTCCCTTGGACTAGCGAACACAGATACGCAGTATTTT.

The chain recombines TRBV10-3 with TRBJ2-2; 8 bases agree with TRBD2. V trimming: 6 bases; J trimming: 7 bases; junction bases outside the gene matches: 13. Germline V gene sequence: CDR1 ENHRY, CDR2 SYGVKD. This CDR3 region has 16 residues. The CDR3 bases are TGTGCCATCAGACAGACCCTAGCGGGCCGGGACGGGGAGCTGTTTTTT. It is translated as CAIRQTLAGRDGELFF.

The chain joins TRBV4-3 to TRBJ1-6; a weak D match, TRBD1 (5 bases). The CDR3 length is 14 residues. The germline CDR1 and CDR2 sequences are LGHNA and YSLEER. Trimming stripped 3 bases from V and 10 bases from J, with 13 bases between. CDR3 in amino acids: CASSQGNGGSPLHF. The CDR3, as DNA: TGCGCCAGCAGCCAGGGGAATGGGGGATCACCCCTCCACTTT.

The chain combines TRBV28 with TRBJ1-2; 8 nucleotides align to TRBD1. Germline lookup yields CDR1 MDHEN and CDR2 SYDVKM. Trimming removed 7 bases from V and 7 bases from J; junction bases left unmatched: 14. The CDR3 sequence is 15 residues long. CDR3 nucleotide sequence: TGTGCCAGCACCCCCAATGGGGCAGGGGGCGGTGGCTACACCTTC. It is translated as CASTPNGAGGGGYTF.

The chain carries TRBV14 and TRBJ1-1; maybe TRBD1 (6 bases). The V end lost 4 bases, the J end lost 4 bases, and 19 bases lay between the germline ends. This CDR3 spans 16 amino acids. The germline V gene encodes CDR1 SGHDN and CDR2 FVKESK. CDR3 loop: CASSPKLGGRSTEAFF. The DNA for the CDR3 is TGTGCCAGCAGCCCGAAGCTGGGGGGGCGCAGCACTGAAGCTTTCTTT.

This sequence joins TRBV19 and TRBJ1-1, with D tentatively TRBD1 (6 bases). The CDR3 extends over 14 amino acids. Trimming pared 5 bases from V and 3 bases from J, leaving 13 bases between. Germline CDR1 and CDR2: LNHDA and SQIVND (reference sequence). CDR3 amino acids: CASSAFQGHTEAFF. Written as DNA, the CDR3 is TGTGCCAGTAGTGCATTCCAGGGGCACACTGAAGCTTTCTTT.

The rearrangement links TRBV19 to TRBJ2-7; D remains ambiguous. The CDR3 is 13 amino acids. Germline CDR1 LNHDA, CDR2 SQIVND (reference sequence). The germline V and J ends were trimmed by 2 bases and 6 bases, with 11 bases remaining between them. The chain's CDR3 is CASSISPLGEQYF. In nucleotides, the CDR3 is TGTGCCAGTAGTATAAGCCCTCTCGGCGAGCAGTACTTC. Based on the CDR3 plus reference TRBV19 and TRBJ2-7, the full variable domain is DGGITQSPKYLFRKEGQNVTLSCEQNLNHDAMYWYRQDPGQGLRLIYYSQIVNDFQKGDIAEGYSVSREKKESFPLTVTSAQKNPTAFYLCASSISPLGEQYFGPGTRLTVT.

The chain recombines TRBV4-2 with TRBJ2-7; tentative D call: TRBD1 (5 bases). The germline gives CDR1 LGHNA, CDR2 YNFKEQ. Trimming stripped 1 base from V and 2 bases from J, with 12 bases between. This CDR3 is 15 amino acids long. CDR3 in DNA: TGTGCCAGCAGCCAAGCCACGACAGATACCTACGAGCAGTACTTC. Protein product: CASSQATTDTYEQYF.

CDR3 nucleotides: TGTGCCAGCAGCTTATTGTCTGCCGGGCTCTACAATGAGCAGTTCTTC. It encodes CASSLLSAGLYNEQFF. This sequence joins TRBV11-3 and TRBJ2-1; D is undetermined. V was pared by 2 bases and J by 3 bases, with 14 bases between. From germline, CDR1 is SGHNT and CDR2 YENEEA. This CDR3 is 16 amino acids long. The entire variable domain, with the rest obtained from reference TRBV11-3 and TRBJ2-1, is as follows: EAGVVQSPRYKIIEKKQPVAFWCNPISGHNTLYWYLQNLGQGPELLIRYENEEAVDDSQLPKDRFSAERLKGVDSTLKIQPAELGDSAVYLCASSLLSAGLYNEQFFGPGTRLTVL.

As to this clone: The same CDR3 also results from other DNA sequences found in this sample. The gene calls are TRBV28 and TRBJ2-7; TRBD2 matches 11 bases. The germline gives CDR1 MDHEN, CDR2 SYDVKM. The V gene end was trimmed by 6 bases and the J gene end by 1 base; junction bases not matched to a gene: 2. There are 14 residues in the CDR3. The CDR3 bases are TGTGCCAGCAGCCTAGCGGGAGGATCCTACGAGCAGTACTTC. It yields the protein CASSLAGGSYEQYF. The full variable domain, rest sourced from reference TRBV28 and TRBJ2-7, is DVKVTQSSRYLVKRTGEKVFLECVQDMDHENMFWYRQDPGLGLRLIYFSYDVKMKEKGDIPEGYSVSREKKERFSLILESASTNQTSMYLCASSLAGGSYEQYFGPGTRLTVT.

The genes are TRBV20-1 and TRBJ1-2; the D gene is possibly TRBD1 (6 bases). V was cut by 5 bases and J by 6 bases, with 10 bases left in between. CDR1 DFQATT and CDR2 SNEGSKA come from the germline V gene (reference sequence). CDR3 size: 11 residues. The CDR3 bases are TGCAGTGCTCTGGGGGCCAATGGCTACACCTTC. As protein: CSALGANGYTF.

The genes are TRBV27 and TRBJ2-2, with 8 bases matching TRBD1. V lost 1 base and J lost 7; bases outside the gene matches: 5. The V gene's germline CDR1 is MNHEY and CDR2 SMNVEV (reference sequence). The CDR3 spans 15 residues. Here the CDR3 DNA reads TGTGCCAGCAGTTTATTTAGCAGGGGGCACGGGGAGCTGTTTTTT. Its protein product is CASSLFSRGHGELFF.

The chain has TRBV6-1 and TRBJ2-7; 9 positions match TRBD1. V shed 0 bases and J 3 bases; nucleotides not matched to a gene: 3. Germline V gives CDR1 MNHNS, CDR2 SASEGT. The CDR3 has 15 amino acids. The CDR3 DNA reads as TGTGCCAGCAGTGAAGCGACAGGGGGTCGCTACGAGCAGTACTTC. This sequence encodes CASSEATGGRYEQYF.

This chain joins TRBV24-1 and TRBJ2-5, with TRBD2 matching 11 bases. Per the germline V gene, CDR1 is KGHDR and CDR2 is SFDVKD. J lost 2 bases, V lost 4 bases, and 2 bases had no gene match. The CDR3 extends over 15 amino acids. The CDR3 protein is CATSDPSGGQETQYF. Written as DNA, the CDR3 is TGTGCCACCAGTGACCCTAGCGGGGGGCAAGAGACCCAGTACTTC.

The CDR3 sequence: CASSLEVVDTQYF. CDR3 sequence (DNA): TGTGCCAGCAGCTTAGAGGTAGTAGATACGCAGTATTTT. The chain combines TRBV11-2 with TRBJ2-3, with unresolved D. Germline V CDR1 and CDR2: SGHAT, FQNNGV. The V end was cut by 0 bases, the J end by 5 bases, with 6 bases between. The CDR3 runs to 13 residues.

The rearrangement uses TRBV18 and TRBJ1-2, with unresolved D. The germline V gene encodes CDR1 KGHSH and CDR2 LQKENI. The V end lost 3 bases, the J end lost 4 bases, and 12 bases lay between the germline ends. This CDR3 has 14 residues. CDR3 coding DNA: TGTGCCAGCTCACCTTTATACCCATTCTATGGCTACACCTTC. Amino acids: CASSPLYPFYGYTF.

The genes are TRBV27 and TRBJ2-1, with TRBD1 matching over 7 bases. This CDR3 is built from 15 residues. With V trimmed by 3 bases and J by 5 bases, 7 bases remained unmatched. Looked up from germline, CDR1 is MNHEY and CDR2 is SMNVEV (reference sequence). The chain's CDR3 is CASSFQGVVNNEQFF. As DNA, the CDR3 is TGTGCCAGCAGTTTCCAGGGGGTGGTTAACAATGAGCAGTTCTTC.

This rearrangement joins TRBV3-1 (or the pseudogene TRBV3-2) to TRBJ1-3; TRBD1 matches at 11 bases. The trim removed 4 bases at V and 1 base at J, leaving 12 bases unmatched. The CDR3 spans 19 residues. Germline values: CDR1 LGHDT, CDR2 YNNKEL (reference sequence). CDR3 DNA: TGTGCCAGCAGCCCTCGGGAGGGACAGGGGGAAACTTCTGGAAACACCATATATTTT. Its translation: CASSPREGQGETSGNTIYF.

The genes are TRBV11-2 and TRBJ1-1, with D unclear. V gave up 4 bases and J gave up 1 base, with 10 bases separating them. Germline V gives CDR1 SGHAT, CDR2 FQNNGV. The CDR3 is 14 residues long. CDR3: CASSSGLENTEAFF. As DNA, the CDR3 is TGTGCCAGCAGCTCTGGTTTAGAGAACACTGAAGCTTTCTTT.

The CDR3 spells CASSSGQGVTDTQYF. DNA of the CDR3: TGTGCCAGCAGCTCGGGACAGGGGGTTACAGATACGCAGTATTTT. V usage is TRBV7-9 and J usage is TRBJ2-3, with TRBD1 matching 11 bases. Trimming removed 4 bases from V and 3 bases from J; junction bases left unmatched: 3. This CDR3 has 15 residues. From germline, CDR1 is SEHNR and CDR2 FQNEAQ (reference sequence).

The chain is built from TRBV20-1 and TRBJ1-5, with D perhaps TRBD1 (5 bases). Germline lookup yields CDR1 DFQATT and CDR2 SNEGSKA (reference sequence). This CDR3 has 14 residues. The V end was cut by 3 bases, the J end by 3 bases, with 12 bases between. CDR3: CSASKQADNQPQHF. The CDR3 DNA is TGCAGTGCTAGTAAACAGGCGGACAATCAGCCCCAGCATTTT.

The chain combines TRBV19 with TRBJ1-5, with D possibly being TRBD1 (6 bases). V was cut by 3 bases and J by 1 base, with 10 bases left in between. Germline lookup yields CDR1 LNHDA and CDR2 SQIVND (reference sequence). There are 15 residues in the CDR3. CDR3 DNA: TGTGCCAGTAGTATCCAGGGGCTAAGCAATCAGCCCCAGCATTTT. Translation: CASSIQGLSNQPQHF.

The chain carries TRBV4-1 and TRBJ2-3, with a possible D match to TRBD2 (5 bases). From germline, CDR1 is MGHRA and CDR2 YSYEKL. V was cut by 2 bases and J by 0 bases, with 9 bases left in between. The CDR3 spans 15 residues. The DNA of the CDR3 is TGCGCCAGCAGCCAATTACGGGGTAGCACAGATACGCAGTATTTT. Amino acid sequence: CASSQLRGSTDTQYF.

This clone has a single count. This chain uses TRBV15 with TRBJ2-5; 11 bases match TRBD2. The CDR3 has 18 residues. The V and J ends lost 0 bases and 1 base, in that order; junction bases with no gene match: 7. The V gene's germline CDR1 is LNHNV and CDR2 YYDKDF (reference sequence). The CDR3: CATSRELRGLAGQETQYF. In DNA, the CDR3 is TGTGCCACCAGCAGAGAGCTAAGAGGACTAGCGGGCCAAGAGACCCAGTACTTC.

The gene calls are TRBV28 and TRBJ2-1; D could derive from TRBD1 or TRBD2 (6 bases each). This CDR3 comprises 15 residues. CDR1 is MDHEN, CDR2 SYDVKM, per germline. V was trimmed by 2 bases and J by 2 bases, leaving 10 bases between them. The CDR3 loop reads CASSLKRGAYNEQFF. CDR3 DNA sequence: TGTGCCAGCAGTTTAAAGAGGGGGGCCTACAATGAGCAGTTCTTC.

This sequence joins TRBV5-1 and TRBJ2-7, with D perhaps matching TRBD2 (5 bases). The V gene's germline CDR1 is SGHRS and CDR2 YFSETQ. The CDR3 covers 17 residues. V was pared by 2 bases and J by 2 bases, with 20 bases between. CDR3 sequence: CASSFDYSPGVTYEQYF. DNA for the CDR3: TGCGCCAGCAGCTTTGATTACTCCCCCGGGGTAACCTACGAGCAGTACTTC.